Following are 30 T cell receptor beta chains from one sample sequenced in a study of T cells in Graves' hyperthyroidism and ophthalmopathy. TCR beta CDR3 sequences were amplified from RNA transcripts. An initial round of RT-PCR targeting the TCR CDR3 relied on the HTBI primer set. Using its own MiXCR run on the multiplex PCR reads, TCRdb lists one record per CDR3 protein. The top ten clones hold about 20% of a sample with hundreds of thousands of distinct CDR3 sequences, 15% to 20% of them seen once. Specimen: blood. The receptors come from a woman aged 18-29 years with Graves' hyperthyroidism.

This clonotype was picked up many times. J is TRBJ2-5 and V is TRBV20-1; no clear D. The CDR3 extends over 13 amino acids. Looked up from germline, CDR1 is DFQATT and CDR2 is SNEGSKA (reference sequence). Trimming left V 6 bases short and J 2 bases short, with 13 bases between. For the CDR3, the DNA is TGCAGTGCCCCTGGGTTCTCGCAAGAGACCCAGTACTTC. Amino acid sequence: CSAPGFSQETQYF.

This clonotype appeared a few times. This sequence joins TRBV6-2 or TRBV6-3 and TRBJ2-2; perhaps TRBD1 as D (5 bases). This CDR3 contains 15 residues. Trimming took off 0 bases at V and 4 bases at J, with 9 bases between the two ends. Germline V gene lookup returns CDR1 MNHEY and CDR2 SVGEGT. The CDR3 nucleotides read TGTGCCAGCAGTTACTCAGGGGCGCCCACCGGGGAGCTGTTTTTT. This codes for CASSYSGAPTGELFF.

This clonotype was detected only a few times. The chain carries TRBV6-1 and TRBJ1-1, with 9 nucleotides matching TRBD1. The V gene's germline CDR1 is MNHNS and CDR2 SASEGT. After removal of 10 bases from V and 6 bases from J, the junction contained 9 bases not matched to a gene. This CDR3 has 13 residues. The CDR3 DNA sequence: TGTGCCACCCATCGGACAGGGGTCCCTGAAGCTTTCTTT. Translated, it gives CATHRTGVPEAFF.

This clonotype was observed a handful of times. DNA for the CDR3: TGCAGCGTGTCGACAGGGAGAGGCTACACCTTC. Translating it yields CSVSTGRGYTF. The rearrangement uses TRBV29-1 and TRBJ1-2; 7 bases map to TRBD1. V was pared by 6 bases and J by 8 bases, with 6 bases of the junction left unmatched. Germline V gene sequence: CDR1 SQVTM, CDR2 ANQGSEA. CDR3 length: 11 amino acids.

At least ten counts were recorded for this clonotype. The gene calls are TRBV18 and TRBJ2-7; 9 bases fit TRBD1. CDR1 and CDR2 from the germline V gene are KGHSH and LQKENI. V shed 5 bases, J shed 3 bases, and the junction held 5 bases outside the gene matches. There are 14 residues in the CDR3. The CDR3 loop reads CASSGQGIGYEQYF. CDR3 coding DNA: TGTGCCAGCTCAGGACAGGGGATCGGCTACGAGCAGTACTTC.

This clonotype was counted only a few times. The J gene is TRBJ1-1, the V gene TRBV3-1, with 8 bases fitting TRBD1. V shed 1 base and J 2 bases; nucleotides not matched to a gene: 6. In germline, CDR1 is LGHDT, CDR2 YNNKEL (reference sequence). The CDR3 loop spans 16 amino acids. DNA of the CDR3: TGTGCCAGCAGCCAAGGAGGACAGGGCTCTAACACTGAAGCTTTCTTT. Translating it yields CASSQGGQGSNTEAFF.

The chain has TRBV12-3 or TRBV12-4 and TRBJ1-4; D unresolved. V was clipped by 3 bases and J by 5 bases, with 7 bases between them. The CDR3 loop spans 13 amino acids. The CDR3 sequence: CASSFIGNEKLFF. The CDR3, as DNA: TGTGCCAGCAGTTTCATAGGGAATGAAAAACTGTTTTTT.

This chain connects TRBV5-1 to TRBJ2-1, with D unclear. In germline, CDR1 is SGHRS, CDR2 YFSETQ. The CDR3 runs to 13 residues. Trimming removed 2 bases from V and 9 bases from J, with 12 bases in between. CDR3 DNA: TGCGCCAGCAGCTTCGGGCCAATTGGTGAGCAGTTCTTC. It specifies CASSFGPIGEQFF.

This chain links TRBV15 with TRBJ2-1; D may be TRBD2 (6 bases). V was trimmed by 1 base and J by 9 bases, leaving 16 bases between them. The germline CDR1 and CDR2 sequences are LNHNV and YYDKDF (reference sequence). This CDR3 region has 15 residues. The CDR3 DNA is TGTGCCACCAGCAGAGTCGGGAGACAACACGGTGAGCAGTTCTTC. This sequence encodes CATSRVGRQHGEQFF.

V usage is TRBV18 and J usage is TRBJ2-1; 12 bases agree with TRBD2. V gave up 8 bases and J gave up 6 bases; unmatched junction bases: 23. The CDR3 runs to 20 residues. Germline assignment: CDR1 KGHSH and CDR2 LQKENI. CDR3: CASPVSRDGTTSGSTNEQFF. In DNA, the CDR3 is TGTGCCAGCCCTGTATCAAGGGACGGAACGACTAGCGGGAGTACCAATGAGCAGTTCTTC.

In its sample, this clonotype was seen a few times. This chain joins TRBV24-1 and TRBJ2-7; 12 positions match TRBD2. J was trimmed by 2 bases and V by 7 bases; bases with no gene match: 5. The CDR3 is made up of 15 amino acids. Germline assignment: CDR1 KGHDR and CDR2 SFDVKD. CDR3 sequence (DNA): TGTGCCACCAGCTCCCGGACTAGCGGGACCTACGAGCAGTACTTC. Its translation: CATSSRTSGTYEQYF.

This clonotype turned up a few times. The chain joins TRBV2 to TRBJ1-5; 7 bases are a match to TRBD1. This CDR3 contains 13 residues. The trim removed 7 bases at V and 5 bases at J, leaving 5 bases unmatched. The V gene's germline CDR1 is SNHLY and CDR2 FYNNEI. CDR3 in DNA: TGTGCCAGCAATCACAGGGGCGATCAGCCCCAGCATTTT. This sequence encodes CASNHRGDQPQHF.

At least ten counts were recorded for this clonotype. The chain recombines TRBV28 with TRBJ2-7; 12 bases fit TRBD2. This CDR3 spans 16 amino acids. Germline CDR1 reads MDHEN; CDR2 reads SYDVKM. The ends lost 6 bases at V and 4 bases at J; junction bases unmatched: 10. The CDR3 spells CASRTTSGRNWYEQYF. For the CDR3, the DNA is TGTGCCAGCAGAACAACTAGCGGGAGGAACTGGTACGAGCAGTACTTC. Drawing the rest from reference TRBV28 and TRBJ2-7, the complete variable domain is DVKVTQSSRYLVKRTGEKVFLECVQDMDHENMFWYRQDPGLGLRLIYFSYDVKMKEKGDIPEGYSVSREKKERFSLILESASTNQTSMYLCASRTTSGRNWYEQYFGPGTRLTVT.

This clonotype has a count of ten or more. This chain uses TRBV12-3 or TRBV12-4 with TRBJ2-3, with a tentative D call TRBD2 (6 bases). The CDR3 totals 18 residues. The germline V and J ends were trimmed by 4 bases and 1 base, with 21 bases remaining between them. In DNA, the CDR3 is TGTGCCAGCAGTTCGCTAACCCTAGCGCCGACCCGCACAGATACGCAGTATTTT. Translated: CASSSLTLAPTRTDTQYF.

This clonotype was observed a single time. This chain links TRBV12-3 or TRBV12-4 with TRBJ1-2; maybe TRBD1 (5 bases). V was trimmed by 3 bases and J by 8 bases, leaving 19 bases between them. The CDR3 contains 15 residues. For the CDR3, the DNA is TGTGCCAGCAGTTTCAGCGGGGGTCCCCGACAGGGCTACACCTTC. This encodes CASSFSGGPRQGYTF.

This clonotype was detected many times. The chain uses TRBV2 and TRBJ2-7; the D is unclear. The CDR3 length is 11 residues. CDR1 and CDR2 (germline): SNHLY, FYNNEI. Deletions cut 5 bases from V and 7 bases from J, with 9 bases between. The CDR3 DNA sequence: TGTGCCAGCAGTACAGTAGGAGAGCAGTACTTC. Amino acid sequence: CASSTVGEQYF. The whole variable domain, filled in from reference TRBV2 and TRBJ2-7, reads EPEVTQTPSHQVTQMGQEVILRCVPISNHLYFYWYRQILGQKVEFLVSFYNNEISEKSEIFDDQFSVERPDGSNFTLKIRSTKLEDSAMYFCASSTVGEQYFGPGTRLTVT.

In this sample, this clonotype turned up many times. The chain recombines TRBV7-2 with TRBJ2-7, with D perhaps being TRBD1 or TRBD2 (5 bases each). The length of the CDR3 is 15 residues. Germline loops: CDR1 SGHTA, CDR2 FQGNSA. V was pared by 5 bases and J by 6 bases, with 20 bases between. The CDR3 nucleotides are TGTGCCAGCAGCCCCCTACTCCGAGCTGGGGGCGAGCAGTACTTC. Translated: CASSPLLRAGGEQYF.

This CDR3 reads CASSLLMGQDTEAFF. CDR3 in DNA: TGTGCCAGCAGCTTACTAATGGGCCAGGACACTGAAGCTTTCTTT. The rearrangement joins TRBV7-9 to TRBJ1-1; D is undetermined. CDR3 size: 15 residues. Germline values: CDR1 SEHNR, CDR2 FQNEAQ (reference sequence). The V end was cut by 2 bases, the J end by 3 bases, with 13 bases between.

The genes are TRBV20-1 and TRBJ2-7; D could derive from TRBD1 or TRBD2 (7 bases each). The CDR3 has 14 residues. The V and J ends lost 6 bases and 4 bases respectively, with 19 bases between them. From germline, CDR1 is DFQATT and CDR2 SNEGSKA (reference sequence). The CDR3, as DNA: TGCAGTGCCAGCGGGACAGTGGTAATTTACGAGCAGTACTTC. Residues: CSASGTVVIYEQYF.

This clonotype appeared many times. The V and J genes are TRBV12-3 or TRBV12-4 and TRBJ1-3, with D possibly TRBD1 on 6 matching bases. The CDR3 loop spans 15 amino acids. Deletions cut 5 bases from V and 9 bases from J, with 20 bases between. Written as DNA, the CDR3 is TGTGCCAGCAGTATCCTGACAGGAGCTTCTAGCACCATATATTTT. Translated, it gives CASSILTGASSTIYF.

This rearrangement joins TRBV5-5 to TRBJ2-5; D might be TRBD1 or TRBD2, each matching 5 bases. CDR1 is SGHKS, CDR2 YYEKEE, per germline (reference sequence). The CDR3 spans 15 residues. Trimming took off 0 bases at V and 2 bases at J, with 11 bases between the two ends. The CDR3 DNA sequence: TGTGCCAGCAGCTTGGGGGACGGAAGGCAAGAGACCCAGTACTTC. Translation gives CASSLGDGRQETQYF.

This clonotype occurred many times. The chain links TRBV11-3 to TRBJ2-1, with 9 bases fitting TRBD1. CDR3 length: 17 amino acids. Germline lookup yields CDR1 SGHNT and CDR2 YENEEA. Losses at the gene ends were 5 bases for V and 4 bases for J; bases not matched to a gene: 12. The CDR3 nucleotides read TGTGCCAGCAGCCCCGGACCTCGGGACAGGGTTTACAATGAGCAGTTCTTC. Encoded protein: CASSPGPRDRVYNEQFF.

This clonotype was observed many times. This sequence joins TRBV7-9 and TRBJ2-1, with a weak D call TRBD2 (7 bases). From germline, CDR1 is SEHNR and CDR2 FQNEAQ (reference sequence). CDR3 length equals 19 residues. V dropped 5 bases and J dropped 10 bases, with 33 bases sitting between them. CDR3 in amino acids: CASSPKGPMVGGATSEQFF. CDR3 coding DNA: TGTGCCAGCAGCCCAAAAGGGCCCATGGTGGGGGGGGCTACAAGCGAGCAGTTCTTC.

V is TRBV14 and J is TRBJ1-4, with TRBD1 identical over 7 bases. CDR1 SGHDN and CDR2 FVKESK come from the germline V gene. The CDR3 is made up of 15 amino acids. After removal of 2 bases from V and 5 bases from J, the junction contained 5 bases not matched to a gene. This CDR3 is CASSQYRGRNEKLFF. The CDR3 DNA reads TGTGCCAGCAGCCAATACAGGGGACGAAATGAAAAACTGTTTTTT.

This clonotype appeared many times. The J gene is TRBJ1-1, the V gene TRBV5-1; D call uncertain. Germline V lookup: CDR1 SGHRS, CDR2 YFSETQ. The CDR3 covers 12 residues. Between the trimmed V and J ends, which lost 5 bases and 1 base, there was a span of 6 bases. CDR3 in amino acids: CASRLKNTEAFF. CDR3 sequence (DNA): TGCGCCAGCAGGTTAAAGAACACTGAAGCTTTCTTT.

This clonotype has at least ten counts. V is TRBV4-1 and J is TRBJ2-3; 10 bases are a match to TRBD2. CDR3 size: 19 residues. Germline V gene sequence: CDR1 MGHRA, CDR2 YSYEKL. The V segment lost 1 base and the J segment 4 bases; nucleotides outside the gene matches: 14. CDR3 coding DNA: TGCGCCAGCAGCCAAGTTGCGAGCGGGGGGGCCCTTGGCGCAGATACGCAGTATTTT. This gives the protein CASSQVASGGALGADTQYF.

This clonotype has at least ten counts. The CDR3: CASSQVNSPLHF. CDR3 DNA sequence: TGTGCCAGCAGCCAAGTGAATTCACCCCTCCACTTT. The chain employs TRBV3-1 and TRBJ1-6; no firm D call. CDR3 length: 12 residues. Trimming took 1 base from V and 7 from J, leaving 2 bases between them. Germline V lookup: CDR1 LGHDT, CDR2 YNNKEL (reference sequence).

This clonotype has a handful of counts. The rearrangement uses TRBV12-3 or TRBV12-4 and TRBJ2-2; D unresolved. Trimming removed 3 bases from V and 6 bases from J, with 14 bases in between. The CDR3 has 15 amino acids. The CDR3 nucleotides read TGTGCCAGCAGTTTTTACGGCCTACGTCCCGGGGAGCTGTTTTTT. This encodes CASSFYGLRPGELFF.

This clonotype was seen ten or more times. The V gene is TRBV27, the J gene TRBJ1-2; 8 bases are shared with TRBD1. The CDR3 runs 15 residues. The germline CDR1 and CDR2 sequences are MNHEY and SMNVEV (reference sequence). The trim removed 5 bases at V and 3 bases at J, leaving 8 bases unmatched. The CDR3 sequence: CASSPLDRVDYGYTF. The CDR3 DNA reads TGTGCCAGCAGTCCCCTGGACAGGGTAGACTATGGCTACACCTTC.

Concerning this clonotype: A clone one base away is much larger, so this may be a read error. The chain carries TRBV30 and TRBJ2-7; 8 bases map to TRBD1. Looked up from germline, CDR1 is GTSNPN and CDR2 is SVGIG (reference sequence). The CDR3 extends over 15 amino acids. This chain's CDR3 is CAWSTGTGAYYELYF. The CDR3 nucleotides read TGTGCCTGGAGCACTGGGACAGGCGCTTACTACGAGCTGTACTTC.